The rows below give T cell receptor beta chains drawn from one sample of a study of a mutant IDH1 vaccine in newly diagnosed glioma. These receptors have no known antigen. The repertoire was sequenced with immunoSEQ multiplex PCR; TCRdb's copy has only in-frame clones and lacks some. The sample lists about 48,000 clones; 60% to 85% were seen once. The sequencing used PBMCs, collected from a glioma patient whose treatment included an IDH1 peptide vaccine. These receptors all come from a man in his forties with glioma. The CDR3 runs from the conserved cysteine through the conserved F or W. D genes are given only for firm matches.

CDR3 | D | J | V
CASRPAGINTEAFF | . | TRBJ1-1 | TRBV6-6
CASSLGARGETQYF | . | TRBJ2-5 | TRBV7-2
CASSPVTTGGGENTEAFF | TRBD1 | TRBJ1-1 | TRBV18
CAGSRQGGYGYTF | TRBD1 | TRBJ1-2 | TRBV30
CASSQDGLYSNQPQHF | . | TRBJ1-5 | TRBV7-2
CASSYGTSGSRETQYF | TRBD2 | TRBJ2-5 | TRBV6-6
CASSQVKGRNTGELFF | . | TRBJ2-2 | TRBV4-1
CASSYHTNTGELFF | . | TRBJ2-2 | TRBV7-9
CASSGRQDRFRYGYTF | . | TRBJ1-2 | TRBV7-2
CASSMDGSEQFF | . | TRBJ2-1 | TRBV19
CAIIYRGSQETQYF | . | TRBJ2-5 | TRBV6-5
CASRPGTGQYNEQFF | TRBD1 | TRBJ2-1 | TRBV7-9
CASSLLAGGTTSYNEQFF | TRBD2 | TRBJ2-1 | TRBV28
CASSLGTRSNTGELFF | . | TRBJ2-2 | TRBV11-2
CASSPGLAGPQDTQYF | TRBD2 | TRBJ2-3 | TRBV7-9
CASRAEDYGYTF | . | TRBJ1-2 | TRBV27
CAISYQGSEQFF | . | TRBJ2-1 | TRBV10-3
CASSLDLMGIGNTGELFF | . | TRBJ2-2 | TRBV11-3
CASSPHRDRDYGYTF | TRBD1 | TRBJ1-2 | TRBV19
CASSERWTANYGYTF | . | TRBJ1-2 | TRBV6-1